This TCR beta chain comes out of a study of CD8 T cell repertoires and HIV-1 epitope variants. This CDR3 contains 12 residues. V was trimmed by 5 bases and J by 10 bases, leaving 12 bases between them. In germline, CDR1 is MDHEN, CDR2 SYDVKM. Generated by immunoSEQ multiplex PCR, the TCRdb table keeps only in-frame clones and is missing some. The sample contains 90,000 or so clones, 60% to 80% of which appear only once. Specimen: uncultured baseline CD8+ T cells from peripheral blood mononuclear cells (PBMCs). This chain joins TRBV28 and TRBJ2-1; D unclear. This TCR was sampled from a male donor with HIV. The CDR3 here is CASSQIIGEQFF. CDR3 nucleotide sequence: TGTGCCAGCAGTCAAATTATAGGGGAGCAGTTCTTC.